This record concerns one TCR beta chain sequence. The antigen is unknown. The data originate from a study of shared clonotypes between healthy human individuals. Memory CD4+ cells were the fraction left after CD45RA+ naive selection. The CDR3 covers 15 residues. V was pared by 5 bases and J by 3 bases, with 9 bases of the junction left unmatched. Germline values: CDR1 SGHTA, CDR2 FQGNSA. Study-level findings and limits: In contrast to clonotypes shared by all four donors, non-shared clonotypes had lower generation probabilities. Sequencing of the sorted subsets was shown by rarefaction to be incomplete despite large depth.

As originally analysed: ImmunoSEQ sequences covered only the junction and lacked quality scores; filtering therefore differed. Measured with immunoSEQ multiplex PCR; TCRdb has only the in-frame clones, and not every one. V and J calls plus clone size are reproduced from that table; the DNA served to infer D and trimming. The table records fewer than 2.5 million clones, 80% to 95% of them present only once. The chain is built from TRBV7-2 and TRBJ2-5; 7 bases fit TRBD1. This sequence originates from a man between 18 and 29 years old in good health. Some clones in this sample may be carry-over from other donors' samples. The specimen sequenced was naive CD4+ T cells from PBMCs. The subset: CD45RA+ positively selected. The CDR3 bases are TGTGCCAGCAGCCCCCAGAGAGGGGGCAAAGAGACCCAGTACTTC. Translated: CASSPQRGGKETQYF.